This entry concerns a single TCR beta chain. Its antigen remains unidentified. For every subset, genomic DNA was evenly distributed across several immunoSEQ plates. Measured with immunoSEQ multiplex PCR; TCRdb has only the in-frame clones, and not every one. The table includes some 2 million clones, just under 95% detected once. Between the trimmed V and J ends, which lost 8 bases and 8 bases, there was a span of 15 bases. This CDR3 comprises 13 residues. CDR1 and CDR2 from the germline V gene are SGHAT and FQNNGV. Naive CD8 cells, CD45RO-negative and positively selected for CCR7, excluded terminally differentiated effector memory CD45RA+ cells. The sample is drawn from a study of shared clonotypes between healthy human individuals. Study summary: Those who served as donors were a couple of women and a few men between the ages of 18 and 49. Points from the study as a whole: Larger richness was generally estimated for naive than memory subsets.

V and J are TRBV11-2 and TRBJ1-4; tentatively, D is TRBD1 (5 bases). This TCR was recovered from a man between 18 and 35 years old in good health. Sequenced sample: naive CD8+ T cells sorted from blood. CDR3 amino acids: CASGRDYGEKLFF. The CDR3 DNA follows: TGTGCCAGCGGTAGGGACTATGGGGAAAAACTGTTTTTT.